Listed here are 9 T cell receptor beta chains from one sample, sequenced in a study of T cells after yellow fever vaccination. Each CDR3 protein is one row after TCRdb ran MiXCR on the 5' RACE reads. In the table there are more than 350,000 distinct CDR3 sequences, 11% of which are singletons. The sample was PBMCs, taken on the day of the first yellow fever vaccination. The receptors originated from a young man who received the YFV17D yellow fever vaccine.

This clonotype has a handful of counts. This chain uses TRBV7-2 with TRBJ2-6; D is ambiguous. Germline loops: CDR1 SGHTA, CDR2 FQGNSA. The ends were cut back, 2 bases at V and 0 bases at J, with 11 bases in the middle. The CDR3 covers 17 residues. CDR3 region: CASSLRAVTSGANVLTF. The CDR3 DNA is TGTGCCAGCAGCTTACGGGCGGTAACCTCTGGGGCCAACGTCCTGACTTTC.

This clonotype was counted at least ten times. This chain joins TRBV29-1 and TRBJ1-1; maybe TRBD1 (6 bases). CDR3 length: 14 residues. Germline V CDR1 and CDR2: SQVTM, ANQGSEA. Trimming pared 4 bases from V and 1 base from J, leaving 13 bases between. This CDR3 reads CSVATGTRNTEAFF. The CDR3 DNA follows: TGCAGCGTTGCGACCGGGACAAGGAACACTGAAGCTTTCTTT.

The chain is built from TRBV10-3 and TRBJ2-1; 13 bases agree with TRBD2. The CDR3 has 20 amino acids. Germline loops: CDR1 ENHRY, CDR2 SYGVKD. V lost 0 bases, J lost 0 bases, and 8 bases stayed unmatched. The CDR3 loop is CAISESGTSGGAYSYNEQFF. The DNA for the CDR3 is TGTGCCATCAGTGAGTCGGGAACTAGCGGGGGGGCCTACTCCTACAATGAGCAGTTCTTC.

The V call is TRBV7-2, the J call TRBJ2-5; 8 positions match TRBD1. The CDR3 covers 14 residues. The V gene's germline CDR1 is SGHTA and CDR2 FQGNSA. The junction had 2 bases not matched to a gene; V was cut back by 3 bases and J by 2 bases. The CDR3 sequence: CASSLNRGQETQYF. CDR3 in DNA: TGTGCCAGCAGCTTGAACAGGGGGCAAGAGACCCAGTACTTC.

This clonotype was seen more than once but under ten times. The chain joins TRBV7-3 to TRBJ2-3; D might be TRBD2 (5 bases). Trimming cost V 2 bases and J 3 bases, with 12 bases left between them. The germline gives CDR1 SGHTA, CDR2 FQGTGA. CDR3 length: 15 amino acids. CDR3 loop: CASSLANSVTDTQYF. CDR3 nucleotide sequence: TGTGCCAGCAGCTTAGCAAATAGCGTGACAGATACGCAGTATTTT.

This clonotype was detected only a few times. The V gene is TRBV30, the J gene TRBJ2-3; 8 bases are a match to TRBD2. The CDR3 has 15 residues. J was trimmed by 0 bases and V by 2 bases; bases with no gene match: 4. Per the germline V gene, CDR1 is GTSNPN and CDR2 is SVGIG (reference sequence). CDR3 amino acids: CAWSSGLASTDTQYF. CDR3 nucleotides: TGTGCCTGGAGTTCCGGACTAGCAAGCACAGATACGCAGTATTTT.

J is TRBJ2-7 and V is TRBV11-2; tentative D call: TRBD2 (6 bases). The CDR3 loop spans 15 amino acids. Per the germline V gene, CDR1 is SGHAT and CDR2 is FQNNGV. The V end was cut by 0 bases, the J end by 2 bases, with 11 bases between. The CDR3 DNA reads as TGTGCCAGCAGCTTAGAAGCGGGCGTTACCTACGAGCAGTACTTC. This translates into CASSLEAGVTYEQYF.

Many counts were recorded for this clonotype. The rearrangement links TRBV7-9 to TRBJ1-1, with D possibly being TRBD1 (6 bases). Germline CDR1 reads SEHNR; CDR2 reads FQNEAQ (reference sequence). V dropped 5 bases and J dropped 3 bases, with 16 bases sitting between them. The CDR3 extends over 15 amino acids. CDR3 nucleotide sequence: TGTGCCAGCAGCCCCCGGGGGGGCGCGGACACTGAAGCTTTCTTT. Translated, it gives CASSPRGGADTEAFF.

This clonotype was recorded many times. The V gene is TRBV4-2, the J gene TRBJ2-3; 15 bases are shared with TRBD2. Germline CDR1 LGHNA, CDR2 YNFKEQ. The CDR3 runs 16 residues. Trimming removed 1 base from V and 5 bases from J; junction bases left unmatched: 1. CDR3 nucleotide sequence: TGTGCCAGCAGCCAAGGGACTAGCGGGGGGGTAGATACGCAGTATTTT. Residues: CASSQGTSGGVDTQYF.